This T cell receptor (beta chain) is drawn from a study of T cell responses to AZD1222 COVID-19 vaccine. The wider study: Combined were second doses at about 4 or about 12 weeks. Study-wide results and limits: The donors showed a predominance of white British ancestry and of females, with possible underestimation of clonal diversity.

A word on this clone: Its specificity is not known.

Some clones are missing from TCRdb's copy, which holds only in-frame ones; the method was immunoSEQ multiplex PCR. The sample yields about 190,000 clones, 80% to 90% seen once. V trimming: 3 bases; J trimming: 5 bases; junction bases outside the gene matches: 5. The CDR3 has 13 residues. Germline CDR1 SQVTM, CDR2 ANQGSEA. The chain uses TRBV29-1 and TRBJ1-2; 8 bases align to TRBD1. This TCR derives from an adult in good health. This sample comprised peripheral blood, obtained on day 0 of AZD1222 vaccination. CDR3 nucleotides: TGCAGCGTTGAGACAGGGGCATGGTATGGCTACACCTTC. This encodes CSVETGAWYGYTF.